This T cell receptor beta chain was found in a study of Ad26.COV2.S vaccination and SARS-CoV-2 variants. Points from the study as a whole: While placebo recipients had lower spike-specific TCR breadth, vaccine recipients had more. TCR breadth and depth analyses may have underestimated total T cell responses.

Specified treatment: around 19 received Ad26.COV2.S at low or high dose, single or two shots; roughly five received placebo; per-sample allocation not given. The study sampled participants on day 63 after the first vaccine or placebo injection. A note on this clone: Its antigen is undetermined.

Assay: immunoSEQ multiplex PCR; the TCRdb copy retains only in-frame clones and omits some. The sample includes roughly 250,000 clones, roughly 89% of them seen just once. The starting material was peripheral blood, obtained in a trial of Ad26.COV2.S vaccine versus placebo. This TCR was sampled from a person aged 18-65 years who received the Ad26.COV2.S COVID-19 vaccine or a placebo.

The CDR3 loop is CASSDGSLRSYNEQFF. Written as DNA, the CDR3 is TGTGCCAGCAGTGACGGGTCGTTACGCTCCTACAATGAGCAGTTCTTC. The chain is built from TRBV6-4 and TRBJ2-1; D call uncertain. Germline assignment: CDR1 MRHNA and CDR2 SNTAGT. Trimming removed 2 bases from V and 0 bases from J, with 11 bases in between. The CDR3 contains 16 residues.